Included here is one T cell receptor beta chain sequence, with context. Its cognate antigen has yet to be identified. Qualities for individual bases were not recorded, and no much larger clone is one base off. Participants in the prospective study were aged roughly 18 to 95 years, lived in 24 United States geographic areas, and enrolled through a virtual design. Cohort assignment in the prospective study relied on participant-reported clinical history from a screening survey and a study questionnaire. Mobile phlebotomists in the prospective study collected whole blood, serum and a nasopharyngeal or oropharyngeal swab from every participant. Participants in the prospective study had the option to provide additional blood draws and questionnaires over a roughly 2-month period. Before DNA extraction, blood samples from the prospective study were shipped at room temperature or frozen. The sample originates from a study of blood T cell repertoires in COVID-19 (dated by TCRdb to 2018 to 2021). For context, the study as a whole: The collaborator samples originated in the United States, Italy and Spain and spanned the acute and convalescent phases of COVID-19. The prospective study material was composed of cDNA or gDNA derived from T cells, B-cell-depleted T cells, or PBMCs. A freely available public database, intended as a resource for researchers studying the immune response to SARS-CoV-2, is where the repertoires were released. Where available, HLA class I and class II types were obtained from metadata supplied by the sample provider rather than from assay-based typing. The sample metadata nearly always contained a de-identified subject ID, COVID-19 status, age in years and sex. Samples were obtained from the ongoing ImmuneRACE study (first 160 participants) and from roughly 1,300 subjects provided by 6 global collaborators. Subjects who had been exposed to COVID-19, were actively infected with it, or had recovered from it provided the deeply sampled blood TCRbeta repertoires that made up the dataset.

Relative to germline, V is 6 bases shorter and J is 0 bases shorter, with 12 bases between their ends. The CDR3 runs 14 amino acids, cysteine and phenylalanine included. Left in the record is the CDR3 DNA by itself, 42 bases read in frame from the first base. CDR1 LGHDT and CDR2 YNNKEL were looked up in the germline V gene (reference sequence). Study-level results and caveats: How much clinical and demographic metadata was included differed by source and by participant, and the metadata was provided uncurated.

TCRbeta CDR3 regions were amplified from genomic DNA using the immunoSEQ Assay, a bias-controlled multiplex PCR. As for the authors' bioinformatics: The number of nucleated cells in each sample was estimated by amplification of reference gene primers within the assay. To quantify the absolute abundance of each unique TCRbeta CDR3 rearrangement, sequence reads were collapsed and filtered. For each sample, productive Simpson clonality was calculated by taking the square root of Simpson's diversity index across productive rearrangements. As stored in TCRdb, this immuneACCESS dataset retains in-frame rearrangements with V and J assigned. A fraction of the clones does not appear; measured against another copy, unresolved V genes explain less than half of the discrepancy, and the remainder lacks a known reason. V and J calls and clone size come straight from that table; D and trimming were deduced from the DNA. The sample yields 470,000 or so clones; approximately 90% were counted once. Of the sample, 1.5% to 2% falls within the top ten clones.

The chain joins TRBV3-1 (or the pseudogene TRBV3-2) to TRBJ2-7; the D segment could be TRBD2, given 5 matching bases. The specimen sequenced was PBMCs or T cells enriched from blood (not recorded which). This TCR came from a young woman with acute COVID-19. For the CDR3, the sequence is CASSRRTSSYEQYF. The nucleotide sequence reads as follows: TGTGCCAGCAGTAGGAGAACTAGCTCCTACGAGCAGTACTTC.